What follows are 23 T cell receptor beta chains derived from one specimen sequenced in a study of T cell changes during pregnancy in multiple sclerosis. Generated by immunoSEQ multiplex PCR, the TCRdb table keeps only in-frame clones and is missing some. The sample consists of some 90,000 clones, about nine tenths of them appearing once. The sample was peripheral blood, taken after pregnancy. Source of these receptors: a female donor in good health, enrolled as a control in a pregnancy study.

This chain uses TRBV7-9 with TRBJ1-2; TRBD1 aligns across 8 bases. Losses at the gene ends were 4 bases for V and 6 bases for J; bases not matched to a gene: 7. Germline V gene sequence: CDR1 SEHNR, CDR2 FQNEAQ (reference sequence). The CDR3 is 14 amino acids. CDR3 protein: CASSSGQGLNGYTF. Here the CDR3 DNA reads TGTGCCAGCAGCTCCGGACAGGGTCTAAATGGCTACACCTTC.

The chain combines TRBV9 with TRBJ2-7, with 7 bases aligning to TRBD1. Germline V gene sequence: CDR1 SGDLS, CDR2 YYNGEE. This CDR3 has 13 residues. V lost 3 bases to trimming and J lost 6 bases; unmatched junction nucleotides: 6. Written as DNA, the CDR3 is TGTGCCAGCAGCGGGGGACAGCCCACCGAGCAGTACTTC. Translating it yields CASSGGQPTEQYF.

The chain recombines TRBV28 with TRBJ2-1; D possibly corresponds to TRBD2 (5 bases). The germline V and J ends were trimmed by 6 bases and 9 bases, with 12 bases remaining between them. The CDR3 is 12 amino acids. Germline V CDR1 and CDR2: MDHEN, SYDVKM. The CDR3 sequence: CASRMDSSEQFF. The DNA for the CDR3 is TGTGCCAGCAGAATGGACTCGAGTGAGCAGTTCTTC.

The V gene is TRBV21-1, the J gene TRBJ2-5; TRBD1, the table's D call, lacks a check against the DNA. TRBV21-1 is deemed a pseudogene. This CDR3 has 17 residues. The CDR3 here is CASSKALKYRGRETQYF. CDR3 in DNA: TGTGCCAGCAGCAAAGCGCTTAAGTACAGGGGGCGAGAGACCCAGTACTTC.

The gene calls are TRBV7-2 and TRBJ2-3, with D unclear. V was shortened by 0 bases and J by 4 bases, with 5 bases between the two germline ends. In germline, CDR1 is SGHTA, CDR2 FQGNSA. The CDR3 runs 13 residues. The CDR3 bases are TGTGCCAGCAGCTTAGCGCGATCAGATACGCAGTATTTT. It codes for CASSLARSDTQYF.

This sequence joins TRBV11-2 and TRBJ2-7; tentative D call: TRBD2 (6 bases). The germline V and J ends were trimmed by 5 bases and 3 bases, with 14 bases remaining between them. The CDR3 runs to 14 residues. Germline V gene data show CDR1 as SGHAT and CDR2 as FQNNGV. The CDR3 region is CASSPRGRSYEQYF. The CDR3 nucleotides read TGTGCCAGCAGCCCGCGGGGACGGAGCTACGAGCAGTACTTC.

J is TRBJ2-3 and V is TRBV11-3; D possibly corresponds to TRBD2 (6 bases). V lost 2 bases and J 2 bases, leaving 11 bases between the germline ends. Germline CDR1 reads SGHNT; CDR2 reads YENEEA. This CDR3 is built from 15 residues. The CDR3 sequence is CASSLSGDLTDTQYF. CDR3 coding DNA: TGTGCCAGCAGCTTATCGGGGGACCTCACAGATACGCAGTATTTT.

This rearrangement joins TRBV28 to TRBJ1-2; perhaps TRBD1 as D (5 bases). Germline CDR1 MDHEN, CDR2 SYDVKM. This CDR3 is 12 amino acids long. The V gene lost 5 bases and the J gene lost 6 bases, with 10 bases spanning the gap. CDR3 in DNA: TGTGCCAGCAGTACGTCAGGGAATGGCTACACCTTC. Its protein is CASSTSGNGYTF.

This chain links TRBV5-1 with TRBJ1-1; D remains unclear. CDR3 length: 12 amino acids. The V gene lost 2 bases and the J gene lost 6 bases, with 8 bases spanning the gap. Germline V gene lookup returns CDR1 SGHRS and CDR2 YFSETQ. In nucleotides, the CDR3 is TGCGCCAGCAGCTTCGAGGGATCTGAAGCTTTCTTT. Its protein product is CASSFEGSEAFF.

V is TRBV19 and J is TRBJ2-2; D might be TRBD1 (6 bases). Trimming took off 3 bases at V and 0 bases at J, with 11 bases between the two ends. Germline V gives CDR1 LNHDA, CDR2 SQIVND (reference sequence). This CDR3 region has 16 residues. CDR3 DNA sequence: TGTGCCAGTAGTATTCTGGACAGTTCGAACACCGGGGAGCTGTTTTTT. Protein sequence: CASSILDSSNTGELFF.

V is TRBV4-3 and J is TRBJ1-3; D uncertain. This CDR3 is built from 17 residues. V was shortened by 0 bases and J by 0 bases, with 12 bases between the two germline ends. Germline loops: CDR1 LGHNA, CDR2 YSLEER. In nucleotides, the CDR3 is TGCGCCAGCAGCCAAGATCCCAGGACTGGCTCTGGAAACACCATATATTTT. Amino acid sequence: CASSQDPRTGSGNTIYF.

J is TRBJ2-3 and V is TRBV7-2; a possible D gene is TRBD2 (6 bases). Germline lookup yields CDR1 SGHTA and CDR2 FQGNSA. Trimming left V 4 bases short and J 6 bases short, with 8 bases between. This CDR3 is 12 amino acids long. The CDR3 DNA sequence: TGTGCCAGCAGCTACCTAGCGGATACGCAGTATTTT. This sequence encodes CASSYLADTQYF.

The CDR3 loop reads CASRNRESGNTIYF. The CDR3 region has the DNA TGTGCCAGTAGAAACAGGGAGTCTGGAAACACCATATATTTT. The V gene is TRBV19, the J gene TRBJ1-3; a possible D gene is TRBD1 (6 bases). V was trimmed by 6 bases and J by 1 base, leaving 10 bases between them. In germline, CDR1 is LNHDA, CDR2 SQIVND (reference sequence). This CDR3 comprises 14 residues.

With regard to this clone: Other DNA sequences in this specimen translate into the identical CDR3. The chain joins TRBV19 to TRBJ2-2; 8 bases align to TRBD1. The CDR3 extends over 14 amino acids. The V gene's germline CDR1 is LNHDA and CDR2 SQIVND (reference sequence). Trimming removed 3 bases from V and 4 bases from J; junction bases left unmatched: 1. This CDR3 is CASSIDRGTGELFF. The CDR3, as DNA: TGTGCCAGTAGTATCGACAGGGGCACCGGGGAGCTGTTTTTT.

This clone was detected only a few times. CDR3 coding DNA: TGTGCCAGTAGTGAGCACTATGGCTACACCTTC. Its protein is CASSEHYGYTF. V is TRBV19 and J is TRBJ1-2, with D unclear. The CDR3 has 11 amino acids. Germline CDR1 reads LNHDA; CDR2 reads SQIVND (reference sequence). Trimming cost V 5 bases and J 3 bases, with 4 bases left between them.

For this clone: This CDR3 is also generated by other DNA sequences in the sample. The chain joins TRBV18 to TRBJ1-5, with 7 positions matching TRBD1. This CDR3 has 14 amino acids. After removal of 2 bases from V and 4 bases from J, the junction contained 2 bases not matched to a gene. CDR1 KGHSH and CDR2 LQKENI come from the germline V gene. The DNA of the CDR3 is TGTGCCAGCTCACCAGGGACAGCAAATCAGCCCCAGCATTTT. This translates into CASSPGTANQPQHF. The full variable domain, in which reference TRBV18 and TRBJ1-5 provide the parts outside the CDR3, is NAGVMQNPRHLVRRRGQEARLRCSPMKGHSHVYWYRQLPEEGLKFMVYLQKENIIDESGMPKERFSAEFPKEGPSILRIQQVVRGDSAAYFCASSPGTANQPQHFGDGTRLSIL.

V is TRBV11-3 and J is TRBJ1-1, with unresolved D. The CDR3 contains 14 residues. V lost 0 bases, J lost 3 bases, and 8 bases lay in between. In germline, CDR1 is SGHNT, CDR2 YENEEA. The CDR3 nucleotides read TGTGCCAGCAGCTTAGATGGAGAGGACACTGAAGCTTTCTTT. Its protein product is CASSLDGEDTEAFF.

The chain employs TRBV7-2 and TRBJ1-3; D is uncertain. Germline loops: CDR1 SGHTA, CDR2 FQGNSA. Trimming cost V 2 bases and J 4 bases, with 9 bases left between them. The CDR3 totals 14 residues. Written as DNA, the CDR3 is TGTGCCAGCAGCTTACTGAGGCCCGGAAACACCATATATTTT. This gives the protein CASSLLRPGNTIYF.

The rearrangement links TRBV4-3 to TRBJ2-1; 15 bases are shared with TRBD2. V lost 5 bases, J lost 4 bases, and 3 bases stayed unmatched. The CDR3 sequence is 16 residues long. Per germline, CDR1 LGHNA and CDR2 YSLEER. CDR3 bases: TGCGCCAGCAGCGGGACTAGCGGGGGGCCTTACAATGAGCAGTTCTTC. Protein sequence: CASSGTSGGPYNEQFF.

The chain couples TRBV4-3 to TRBJ2-7, with 9 bases fitting TRBD2. The junction had 1 base not matched to a gene; V was cut back by 1 base and J by 6 bases. The CDR3 has 13 amino acids. CDR1 and CDR2 from the germline V gene are LGHNA and YSLEER. DNA of the CDR3: TGCGCCAGCAGCCAAGCGACTAGCGGCGAGCAGTACTTC. This gives the protein CASSQATSGEQYF.

The J gene is TRBJ1-4, the V gene TRBV30; D not resolved. This CDR3 is 14 amino acids long. Germline V gene data show CDR1 as GTSNPN and CDR2 as SVGIG (reference sequence). The germline V and J ends were trimmed by 8 bases and 10 bases, with 23 bases remaining between them. CDR3 amino acids: CAGVRREVGGKLFF. The CDR3 nucleotides read TGTGCCGGAGTTCGGCGAGAGGTGGGTGGAAAACTGTTTTTT.

V is TRBV18 and J is TRBJ2-7; D is unresolved. Trimming took 0 bases from V and 2 from J, leaving 8 bases between them. From germline, CDR1 is KGHSH and CDR2 LQKENI. The CDR3 is 14 amino acids. In nucleotides, the CDR3 is TGTGCCAGCTCACCACCTGATACTACCTACGAGCAGTACTTC. Encoded protein: CASSPPDTTYEQYF.

The chain recombines TRBV18 with TRBJ2-5; 7 bases are shared with TRBD1. Trimming at V came to 6 bases and at J to 5 bases, leaving 9 bases not matched to a gene. Germline CDR1 is KGHSH and CDR2 is LQKENI. The CDR3 sequence is 14 residues long. Here the CDR3 DNA reads TGTGCCAGCTCCCCAGGACAGGTGGGGGAGACCCAGTACTTC. Translating gives CASSPGQVGETQYF. Full variable domain (remainder filled in from reference TRBV18 and TRBJ2-5): NAGVMQNPRHLVRRRGQEARLRCSPMKGHSHVYWYRQLPEEGLKFMVYLQKENIIDESGMPKERFSAEFPKEGPSILRIQQVVRGDSAAYFCASSPGQVGETQYFGPGTRLLVL.